The rows below give T cell receptor beta chains drawn from one sample of a study of graft-versus-host responses after intestinal transplantation. The protocol was immunoSEQ multiplex PCR, while the TCRdb copy is restricted to in-frame clones and leaves out a portion. In the table there are roughly 17,000 clones, 82% of which are singletons. The specimen was ileum tissue, collected 17 days after transplant. The origin of the receptors is a human patient who received an intestinal transplant, so some T cells may come from the graft donor. CDR3s include the opening cysteine and the closing phenylalanine or tryptophan. A D gene is named only where the DNA matches it firmly. For some rows the clone size is stated as once, few or many, or as a class when expanded; others skip it.

TGCGCCAGCAGCCAAGATGGAAGGGAAGCTTTCTTT CASSQDGREAFF . TRBV4-1 . TRBJ1-1
TGTGCCAGCACCAGAACGGACAGGGTGAGAGAGACCCAGTACTTC CASTRTDRVRETQYF TRBD1 TRBV28 . TRBJ2-5
TGCGCCAGCAGCCAAGGGTCCGCACTAGCTGGAGGGAATGAGCAGTTCTTC CASSQGSALAGGNEQFF . TRBV4-1 . TRBJ2-1
TGTGCCAGCAGCTTGGGACGAGTTTCCGGCAATGAGCAGTTCTTC CASSLGRVSGNEQFF . TRBV11-1 . TRBJ2-1
TGTGCCAGCAGCTTAGGGGTGACAGGGCGGAGTGAGGGCTACACCTTC CASSLGVTGRSEGYTF TRBD1 TRBV7-2 . TRBJ1-2
TGTGCCAGCAGCTTAGGACAGGGGGCTTACTACGAGCAGTACTTC CASSLGQGAYYEQYF TRBD1 TRBV7-9 . TRBJ2-7
TGTGCCATCAGTGAGAATTCCAGAAGCTATGGCTACACCTTC CAISENSRSYGYTF . TRBV10-3 . TRBJ1-2
TGTGCCAGCAGGGGACCGGGACAGGAAGGTTCAAAACTGTTTTTT CASRGPGQEGSKLFF TRBD1 TRBV28 once TRBJ1-4
TGTGCCACCAGCATAGACCGGGACAGGGGGCATAATGAGCAGTTCTTC CATSIDRDRGHNEQFF TRBD1 TRBV15 . TRBJ2-1
TGTGCCAGCAGTCGGGACTCTAGCTCCTACAATGAGCAGTTCTTC CASSRDSSSYNEQFF . TRBV9 . TRBJ2-1
TGTGCCAGCAGTTTCTTTAACAGGGACACTGAAGCTTTCTTT CASSFFNRDTEAFF . TRBV28 once TRBJ1-1
TGTGCCAGCAGCCAAGATGGGGCGGGAGAGACCCAGTACTTC CASSQDGAGETQYF . TRBV14 . TRBJ2-5
TGTGCCAGTGATTATCGGGACGCTAATGAAAAACTGTTTTTT CASDYRDANEKLFF . TRBV2 . TRBJ1-4
TGTGCCAGCAGCTCACCTCGGACGACCTATGAGCAGTTCTTC CASSSPRTTYEQFF . TRBV7-9 . TRBJ2-1
TGTGCCAGTAGTCTAGCGGCCGACACAGATACGCAGTATTTT CASSLAADTDTQYF TRBD2 TRBV19 . TRBJ2-3
TGTGCCAGCAGTTTCCTGACAGGGCTCGGTAACACCGGGGAGCTGTTTTTT CASSFLTGLGNTGELFF TRBD1 TRBV27 . TRBJ2-2
TGTGCCAGCAGTGAGGTTCCGAGCGGCCAAGAGACCCAGTACTTC CASSEVPSGQETQYF . TRBV2 . TRBJ2-5
TGTGCCAGTAGTCGCCGGGACACCCTAGGATATGGCTACACCTTC CASSRRDTLGYGYTF . TRBV19 . TRBJ1-2
TGCGCCAGCAGCCAAGGGATCAACTACGAGCAGTACTTC CASSQGINYEQYF . TRBV4-1 . TRBJ2-7
TGTGCCTGGAGTCTGCTAGCGGGAGTCAATGAGCAGTTCTTC CAWSLLAGVNEQFF TRBD2 TRBV30 . TRBJ2-1
TGTGCCATCTTACACCCGGGACTAGCTGCCGCCTACGAGCAGTACTTC CAILHPGLAAAYEQYF TRBD2 TRBV2 . TRBJ2-7
TGTGCCATCACCGACCGGGACAACGGGGCCAAAAACATTCAGTACTTC CAITDRDNGAKNIQYF . TRBV10-3 once TRBJ2-4
TGTGCCAGCAGCGACCACAGGGGCTATGAGCAGTTCTTC CASSDHRGYEQFF TRBD1 TRBV7-9 . TRBJ2-1
TGCAGCGCAGGGGGTCTATCCTACAATGAGCAGTTCTTC CSAGGLSYNEQFF TRBD1 TRBV29-1 . TRBJ2-1
TGTGCCAGCAGCTTCAGAGCAACCTATGAAGCTTTCTTT CASSFRATYEAFF . TRBV5-8 . TRBJ1-1
TGTGCCAGCAGCTCGATCCCCACAGGGCTGATTGGCGAAGCTTTCTTT CASSSIPTGLIGEAFF . TRBV7-9 . TRBJ1-1
TGTGCCAGCAGTGTAATAGGACTAGCGGGGGGGAATGAGCAGTTCTTC CASSVIGLAGGNEQFF TRBD2 TRBV6-1 . TRBJ2-1
TGCGCCAGCAGCCCCGGGCGTTACAATGAGCAGTTCTTC CASSPGRYNEQFF . TRBV4-3 . TRBJ2-1
TGTGCCAGCAGTTCGCCGGGACTAGCGGGAAACATTCAGTACTTC CASSSPGLAGNIQYF TRBD2 TRBV27 . TRBJ2-4
TGTGCCAGCAGTTTATTGTTCATGGATGGGGGCCCTAACTATGGCTACACCTTC CASSLLFMDGGPNYGYTF . TRBV27 . TRBJ1-2
TGTGCCAGCAGCCAATGGGGACTAGCCGGGAATGAGCAGTTCTTC CASSQWGLAGNEQFF TRBD2 TRBV16 few TRBJ2-1
TGTGCCTGGAGTACAGGGATATTAGACACTGAAGCTTTCTTT CAWSTGILDTEAFF . TRBV30 . TRBJ1-1
TGTGCCAGCGGAGCATTCGGCTCTGGAAACACCATATATTTT CASGAFGSGNTIYF . TRBV5-6 . TRBJ1-3
TGTGCCAGCAAAAATACCCATTGGGAGACCCAGTACTTC CASKNTHWETQYF . TRBV6-6 once TRBJ2-5
TGTGCCAGCAGTTTAGACAGCCTCATTCCCTACGAGCAGTACTTC CASSLDSLIPYEQYF . TRBV27 . TRBJ2-7
TGTGCCAGCAGTTACTCGAAACTAGCGGGAGGGGACGAGCAGTACTTC CASSYSKLAGGDEQYF TRBD2 TRBV6-6 few TRBJ2-7
TGTGCCAGCAGCCGGGACAGGTACAACGAGCAGTACTTC CASSRDRYNEQYF TRBD1 TRBV5-6 . TRBJ2-7
TGCAGCGTCATAGACCCCGCGCAGAAAAACACCATATATTTT CSVIDPAQKNTIYF . TRBV29-1 . TRBJ1-3
TGTGCCAGCAGCCAAGGGGGGGGGAGGAATCAAGAGACCCAGTACTTC CASSQGGGRNQETQYF TRBD2 TRBV4-2 . TRBJ2-5
TGTGCCAGCAGCTACAACACGGTTTACTCTGAAGCTTTCTTT CASSYNTVYSEAFF . TRBV7-2 . TRBJ1-1
TGTGCCACCAGCAGAGATCGGGGTGGGGCCAACGTCCTGACTTTC CATSRDRGGANVLTF . TRBV15 . TRBJ2-6
TGTGCCGGCAGCCGGCGCTACTATGGCTACACCTTC CAGSRRYYGYTF . TRBV7-9 . TRBJ1-2
TGTGCCAGTAGTACGACAGGGAATAGCCAGCCCCAGCATTTT CASSTTGNSQPQHF TRBD1 TRBV19 . TRBJ1-5